This T cell receptor (beta chain) emerged from a study of blood T cell repertoires in COVID-19. Between the trimmed V and J ends, which lost 1 base and 0 bases, there was a span of 5 bases. The CDR3 sequence is 15 residues long. Germline V gives CDR1 SGHRS, CDR2 YFSETQ. TCRdb's copy holds only in-frame clones and misses some; the assay was immunoSEQ multiplex PCR. The repertoire includes 35,000 to 50,000 clones, 70% to 90% of them detected once, and roughly 15% sits in the top ten. The genes are TRBV5-1 and TRBJ1-6; D ambiguous. Material for sequencing was peripheral blood. This sequence originates from a human donor in a cohort sampled during active COVID-19. The DNA of the CDR3 is TGCGCCAGCAGCTTGCAGGACTCCTATAATTCACCCCTCCACTTT. Encoded protein: CASSLQDSYNSPLHF.